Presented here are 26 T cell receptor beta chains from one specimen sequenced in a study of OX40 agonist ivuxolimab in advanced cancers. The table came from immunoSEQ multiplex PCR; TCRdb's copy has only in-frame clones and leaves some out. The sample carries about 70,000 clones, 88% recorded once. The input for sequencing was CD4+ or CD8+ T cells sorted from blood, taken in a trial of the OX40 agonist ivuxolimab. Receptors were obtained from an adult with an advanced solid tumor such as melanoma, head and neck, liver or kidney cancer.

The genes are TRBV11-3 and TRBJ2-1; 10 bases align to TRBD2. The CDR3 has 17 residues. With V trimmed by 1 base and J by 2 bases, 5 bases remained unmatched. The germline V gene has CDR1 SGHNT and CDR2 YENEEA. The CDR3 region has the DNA TGTGCCAGCAGCTTAGGGGCAACTAGCGGGACCTACAATGAGCAGTTCTTC. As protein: CASSLGATSGTYNEQFF.

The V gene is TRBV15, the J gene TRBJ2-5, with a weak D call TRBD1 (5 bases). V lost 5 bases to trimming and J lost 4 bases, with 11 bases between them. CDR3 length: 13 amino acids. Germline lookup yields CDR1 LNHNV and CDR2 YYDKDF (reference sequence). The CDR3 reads CATSSWTSETQYF. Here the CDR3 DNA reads TGTGCCACCAGCTCCTGGACATCAGAGACCCAGTACTTC.

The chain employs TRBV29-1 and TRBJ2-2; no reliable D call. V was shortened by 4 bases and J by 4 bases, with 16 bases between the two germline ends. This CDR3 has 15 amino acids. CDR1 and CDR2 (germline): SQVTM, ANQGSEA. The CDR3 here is CSVGGNTPGTGELFF. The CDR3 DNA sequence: TGCAGCGTTGGAGGAAATACCCCGGGCACCGGGGAGCTGTTTTTT.

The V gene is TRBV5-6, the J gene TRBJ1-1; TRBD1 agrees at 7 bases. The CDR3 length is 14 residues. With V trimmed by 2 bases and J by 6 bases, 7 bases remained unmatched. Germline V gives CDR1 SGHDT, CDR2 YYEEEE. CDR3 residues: CASSLGYRGPEAFF. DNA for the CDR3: TGTGCCAGCAGCTTAGGTTACAGGGGACCTGAAGCTTTCTTT.

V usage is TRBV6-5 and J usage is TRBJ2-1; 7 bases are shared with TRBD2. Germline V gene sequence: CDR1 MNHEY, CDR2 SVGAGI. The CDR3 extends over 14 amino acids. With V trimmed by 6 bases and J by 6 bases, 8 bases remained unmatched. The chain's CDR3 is CASSWTRTPNEQFF. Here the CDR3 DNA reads TGTGCCAGCAGCTGGACTAGAACCCCCAATGAGCAGTTCTTC.

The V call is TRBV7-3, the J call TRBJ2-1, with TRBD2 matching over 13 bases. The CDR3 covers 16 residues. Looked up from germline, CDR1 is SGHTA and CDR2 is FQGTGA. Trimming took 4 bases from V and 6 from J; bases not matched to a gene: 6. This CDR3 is CASSSSGLAGVNEQFF. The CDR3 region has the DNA TGTGCCAGCAGCTCCTCCGGACTAGCGGGAGTCAATGAGCAGTTCTTC.

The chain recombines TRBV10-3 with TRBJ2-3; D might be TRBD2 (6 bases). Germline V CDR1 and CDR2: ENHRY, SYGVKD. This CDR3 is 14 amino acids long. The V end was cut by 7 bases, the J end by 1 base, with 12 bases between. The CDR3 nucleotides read TGTGCCATCAAACGGGAGTTAGGCACAGATACGCAGTATTTT. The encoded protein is CAIKRELGTDTQYF.

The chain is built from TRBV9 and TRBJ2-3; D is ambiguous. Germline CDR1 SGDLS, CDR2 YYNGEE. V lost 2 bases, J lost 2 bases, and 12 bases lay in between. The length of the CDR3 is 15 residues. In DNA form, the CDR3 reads TGTGCCAGCAGCGTGGGTGGGTTGTACACAGATACGCAGTATTTT. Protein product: CASSVGGLYTDTQYF.

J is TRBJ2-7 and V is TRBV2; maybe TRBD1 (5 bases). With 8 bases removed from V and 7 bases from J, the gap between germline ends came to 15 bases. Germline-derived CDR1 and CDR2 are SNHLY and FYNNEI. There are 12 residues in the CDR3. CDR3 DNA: TGTGCCAGCCTGGGGCCGACGAAGGAGCAGTACTTC. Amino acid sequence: CASLGPTKEQYF.

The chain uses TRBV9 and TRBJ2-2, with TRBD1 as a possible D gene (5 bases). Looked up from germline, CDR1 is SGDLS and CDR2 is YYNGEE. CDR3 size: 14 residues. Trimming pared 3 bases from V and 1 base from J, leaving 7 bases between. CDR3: CASSATVNTGELFF. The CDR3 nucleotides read TGTGCCAGCAGCGCGACAGTGAACACCGGGGAGCTGTTTTTT.

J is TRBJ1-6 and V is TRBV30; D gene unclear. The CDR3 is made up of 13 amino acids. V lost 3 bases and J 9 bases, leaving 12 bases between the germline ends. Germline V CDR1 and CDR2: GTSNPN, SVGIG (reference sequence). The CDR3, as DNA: TGTGCCTGGAGAGCCAACACGATTTCACCCCTCCACTTT. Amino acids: CAWRANTISPLHF.

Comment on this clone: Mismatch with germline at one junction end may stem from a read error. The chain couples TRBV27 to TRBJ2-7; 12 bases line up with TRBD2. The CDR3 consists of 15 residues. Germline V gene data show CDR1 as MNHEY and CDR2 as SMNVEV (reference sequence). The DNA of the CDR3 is TGTGCCAGCAGACTGCTAGCGGGAGGGCCATACGAGCAGCATTTC. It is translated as CASRLLAGGPYEQHF.

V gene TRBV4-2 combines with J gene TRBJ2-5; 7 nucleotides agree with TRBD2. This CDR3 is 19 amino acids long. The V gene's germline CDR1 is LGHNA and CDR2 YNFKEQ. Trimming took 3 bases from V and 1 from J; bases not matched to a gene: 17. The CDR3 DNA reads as TGTGCCAGCAGCCACCACCCCTCTAATTTGGGGGGGGGCCAAGAGACCCAGTACTTC. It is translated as CASSHHPSNLGGGQETQYF.

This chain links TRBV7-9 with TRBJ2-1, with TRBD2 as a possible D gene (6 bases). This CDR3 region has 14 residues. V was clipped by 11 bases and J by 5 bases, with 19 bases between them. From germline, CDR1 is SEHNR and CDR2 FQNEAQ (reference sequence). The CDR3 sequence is CAVSLGLAHNEQFF. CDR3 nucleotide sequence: TGTGCCGTGAGCTTAGGCCTAGCGCACAATGAGCAGTTCTTC.

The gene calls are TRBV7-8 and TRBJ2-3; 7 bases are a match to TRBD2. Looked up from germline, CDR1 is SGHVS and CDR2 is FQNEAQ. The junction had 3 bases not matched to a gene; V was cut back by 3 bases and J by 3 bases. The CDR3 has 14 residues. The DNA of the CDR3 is TGTGCCAGCAGCTTCGGGGGGAATACAGATACGCAGTATTTT. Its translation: CASSFGGNTDTQYF. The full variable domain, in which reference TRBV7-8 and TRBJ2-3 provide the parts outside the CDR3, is GAGVSQSPRYKVAKRGQDVALRCDPISGHVSLFWYQQALGQGPEFLTYFQNEAQLDKSGLPSDRFFAERPEGSVSTLKIQRTQQEDSAVYLCASSFGGNTDTQYFGPGTRLTVL.

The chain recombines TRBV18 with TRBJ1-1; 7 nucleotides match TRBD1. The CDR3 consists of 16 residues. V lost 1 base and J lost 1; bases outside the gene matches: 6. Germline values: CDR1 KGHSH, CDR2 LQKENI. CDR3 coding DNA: TGTGCCAGCTCACCACAACCTGGGACAGCGAACACTGAAGCTTTCTTT. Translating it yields CASSPQPGTANTEAFF.

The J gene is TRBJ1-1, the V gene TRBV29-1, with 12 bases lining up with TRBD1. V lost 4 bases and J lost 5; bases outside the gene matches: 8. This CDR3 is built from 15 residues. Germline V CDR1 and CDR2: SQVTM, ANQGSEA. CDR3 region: CSVARGQGAGTEAFF. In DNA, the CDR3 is TGCAGCGTTGCTAGGGGACAGGGGGCGGGTACTGAAGCTTTCTTT. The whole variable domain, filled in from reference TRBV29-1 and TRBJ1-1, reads SAVISQKPSRDICQRGTSLTIQCQVDSQVTMMFWYRQQPGQSLTLIATANQGSEATYESGFVIDKFPISRPNLTFSTLTVSNMSPEDSSIYLCSVARGQGAGTEAFFGQGTRLTVV.

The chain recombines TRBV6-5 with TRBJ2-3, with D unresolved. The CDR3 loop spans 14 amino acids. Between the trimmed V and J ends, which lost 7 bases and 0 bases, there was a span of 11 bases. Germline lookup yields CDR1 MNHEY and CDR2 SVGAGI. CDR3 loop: CASKGSLSTDTQYF. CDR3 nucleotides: TGTGCCAGCAAGGGCAGCCTGAGCACAGATACGCAGTATTTT.

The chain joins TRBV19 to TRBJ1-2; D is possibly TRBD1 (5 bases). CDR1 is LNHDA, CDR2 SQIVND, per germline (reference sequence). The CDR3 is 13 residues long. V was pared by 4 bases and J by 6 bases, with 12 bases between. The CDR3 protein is CASSNLGEHGYTF. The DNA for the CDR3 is TGTGCCAGTAGTAACTTGGGGGAGCATGGCTACACCTTC. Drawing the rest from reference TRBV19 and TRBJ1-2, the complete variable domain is DGGITQSPKYLFRKEGQNVTLSCEQNLNHDAMYWYRQDPGQGLRLIYYSQIVNDFQKGDIAEGYSVSREKKESFPLTVTSAQKNPTAFYLCASSNLGEHGYTFGSGTRLTVV.

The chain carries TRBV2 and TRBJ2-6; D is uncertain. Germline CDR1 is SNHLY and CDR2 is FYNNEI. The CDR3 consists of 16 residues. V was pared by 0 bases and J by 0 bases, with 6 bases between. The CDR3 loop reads CASSEAGFSGANVLTF. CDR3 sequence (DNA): TGTGCCAGCAGTGAAGCGGGATTCTCTGGGGCCAACGTCCTGACTTTC. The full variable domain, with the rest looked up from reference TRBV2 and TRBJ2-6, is EPEVTQTPSHQVTQMGQEVILRCVPISNHLYFYWYRQILGQKVEFLVSFYNNEISEKSEIFDDQFSVERPDGSNFTLKIRSTKLEDSAMYFCASSEAGFSGANVLTFGAGSRLTVL.

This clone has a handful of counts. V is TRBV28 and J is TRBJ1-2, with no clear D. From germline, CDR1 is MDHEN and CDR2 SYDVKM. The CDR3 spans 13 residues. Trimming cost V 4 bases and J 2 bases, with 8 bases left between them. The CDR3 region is CASSSPGNYGYTF. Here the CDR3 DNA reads TGTGCCAGCAGTTCCCCGGGGAACTATGGCTACACCTTC.

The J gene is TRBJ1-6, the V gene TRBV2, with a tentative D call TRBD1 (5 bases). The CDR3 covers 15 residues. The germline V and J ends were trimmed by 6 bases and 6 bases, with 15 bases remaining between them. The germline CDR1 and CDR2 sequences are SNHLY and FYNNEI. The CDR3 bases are TGTGCCAGCAGAGACTGGGACGGGGCTAATTCACCCCTCCACTTT. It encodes CASRDWDGANSPLHF.

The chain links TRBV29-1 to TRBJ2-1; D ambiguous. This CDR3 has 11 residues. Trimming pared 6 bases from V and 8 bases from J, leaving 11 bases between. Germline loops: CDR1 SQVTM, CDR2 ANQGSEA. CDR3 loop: CSVLSRDEQFF. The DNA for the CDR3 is TGCAGCGTCCTTAGCCGCGATGAGCAGTTCTTC.

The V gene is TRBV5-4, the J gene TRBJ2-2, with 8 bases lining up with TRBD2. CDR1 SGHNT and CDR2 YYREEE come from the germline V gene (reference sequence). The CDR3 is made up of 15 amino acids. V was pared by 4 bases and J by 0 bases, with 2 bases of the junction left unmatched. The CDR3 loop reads CASSRTSTNTGELFF. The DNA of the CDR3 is TGTGCCAGCAGCAGGACTAGCACGAACACCGGGGAGCTGTTTTTT.

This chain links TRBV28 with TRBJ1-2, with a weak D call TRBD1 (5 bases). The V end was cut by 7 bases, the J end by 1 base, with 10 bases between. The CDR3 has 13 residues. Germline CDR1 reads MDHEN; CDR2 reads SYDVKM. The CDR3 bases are TGTGCCAGCAACCTTGACAGTAACTATGGCTACACCTTC. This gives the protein CASNLDSNYGYTF.

CDR3 coding DNA: TGTGCCAGCACCAGGGACAGGGGTTCGGCGTACGAGCAGTACTTC. It yields the protein CASTRDRGSAYEQYF. The rearrangement uses TRBV6-5 and TRBJ2-7, with 10 bases that match TRBD1. Trimming removed 7 bases from V and 4 bases from J; junction bases left unmatched: 10. CDR3 length equals 15 residues. Germline V gives CDR1 MNHEY, CDR2 SVGAGI.